The 8 T cell receptor beta chains listed next were all sequenced from one sample in a study of T cells after yellow fever vaccination. A single record per CDR3 protein comes from TCRdb applying MiXCR to the 5' RACE reads. The sample includes roughly 120,000 distinct CDR3 sequences, roughly 8.4% of them seen just once. The material sequenced was CD8+ T cells sorted from PBMCs, taken 45 days after the yellow fever booster vaccination. The receptors come from a man aged 30-40 years who received the YFV17D yellow fever vaccine.

The sample holds many counts of this clonotype. J is TRBJ2-5 and V is TRBV11-2; maybe TRBD1 (6 bases). CDR3 size: 14 residues. V lost 1 base and J lost 2, with 8 bases in between. Germline CDR1 and CDR2: SGHAT and FQNNGV. CDR3: CASSLARGQETQYF. The CDR3 DNA is TGTGCCAGCAGCTTAGCGAGGGGGCAAGAGACCCAGTACTTC.

This clonotype turned up a few times. V gene TRBV9 combines with J gene TRBJ1-6; possible D gene TRBD1, 5 bases. V lost 2 bases, J lost 10 bases, and 10 bases lay in between. The CDR3 runs to 13 residues. The germline CDR1 and CDR2 sequences are SGDLS and YYNGEE. DNA of the CDR3: TGTGCCAGCAGCGTCAGGGACGTCTCACCCCTCCACTTT. Translated: CASSVRDVSPLHF.

This clonotype was recorded at least ten times. The rearrangement joins TRBV29-1 to TRBJ2-7, with TRBD2 matching over 10 bases. The trim removed 6 bases at V and 3 bases at J, leaving 5 bases unmatched. This CDR3 spans 13 amino acids. CDR1 is SQVTM, CDR2 ANQGSEA, per germline. This chain's CDR3 is CSVAGGIRYEQYF. The CDR3 DNA sequence: TGCAGCGTAGCGGGAGGGATTCGCTACGAGCAGTACTTC.

This clonotype was seen at least ten times. The chain has TRBV27 and TRBJ2-7; 13 bases match TRBD2. The V and J ends lost 0 bases and 4 bases, in that order; junction bases with no gene match: 9. The CDR3 length is 18 residues. Germline V gene sequence: CDR1 MNHEY, CDR2 SMNVEV (reference sequence). The CDR3 protein is CASSLSAPGLAGKYEQYF. Written as DNA, the CDR3 is TGTGCCAGCAGTTTATCGGCGCCGGGACTAGCGGGGAAGTACGAGCAGTACTTC.

In this sample, this clonotype turned up many times. V is TRBV12-3 or TRBV12-4 and J is TRBJ2-7; TRBD2 aligns across 8 bases. The trim removed 7 bases at V and 3 bases at J, leaving 11 bases unmatched. The CDR3 contains 15 residues. The CDR3 here is CASTVGGGDDYEQYF. The CDR3 DNA reads TGTGCCAGCACCGTCGGGGGGGGGGACGACTACGAGCAGTACTTC.

This clonotype was seen many times. V usage is TRBV28 and J usage is TRBJ2-7; D possibly matches TRBD1 or TRBD2 (5 bases each). The CDR3 spans 15 residues. The germline V gene has CDR1 MDHEN and CDR2 SYDVKM. Trimming took 6 bases from V and 1 from J, leaving 16 bases between them. Written as DNA, the CDR3 is TGTGCCAGCAGCCCTTCCCGAGGGGCGTCCTACGAGCAGTACTTC. This encodes CASSPSRGASYEQYF. Together with reference TRBV28 and TRBJ2-7, the CDR3 gives the full variable domain: DVKVTQSSRYLVKRTGEKVFLECVQDMDHENMFWYRQDPGLGLRLIYFSYDVKMKEKGDIPEGYSVSREKKERFSLILESASTNQTSMYLCASSPSRGASYEQYFGPGTRLTVT.

At least ten counts were recorded for this clonotype. The chain has TRBV20-1 and TRBJ2-7; 7 bases are shared with TRBD2. The ends lost 0 bases at V and 3 bases at J; junction bases unmatched: 8. The CDR3 length is 15 residues. Germline-derived CDR1 and CDR2 are DFQATT and SNEGSKA (reference sequence). The CDR3 is CSARDEGGPLYEQYF. The CDR3 bases are TGCAGTGCTAGAGATGAGGGAGGGCCTCTCTACGAGCAGTACTTC.

The sample holds many counts of this clonotype. This chain uses TRBV6-4 with TRBJ2-3, with 8 nucleotides matching TRBD2. CDR3 size: 14 residues. Germline CDR1 and CDR2: MRHNA and SNTAGT. Germline trimming cut 4 bases from V and 6 bases from J; bases unmatched to any gene: 6. The CDR3 nucleotides read TGTGCCAGCAGTGCCGAGCGGGAGACCGATACGCAGTATTTT. Amino acids: CASSAERETDTQYF.